The next 31 T cell receptor beta chains were all read from a single sample in a study of regulatory T cells in long-lasting Graves disease. Stated time point: persistent/refractory GD, antithyroid drugs over 5 years with positive TRAb. The TCR library used RNA extracted from PBMCs. Assembly of TCR beta libraries relied on iRepertoire HTBI primers together with Arm-PCR of CDR3 regions. TCRdb analysed the multiplex PCR reads with MiXCR anew, one entry per CDR3 protein. The sample carries hundreds of thousands of distinct CDR3 sequences, roughly a fifth recorded once. The source was peripheral blood mononuclear cells (PBMCs), collected when the disease was refractory, from a patient treated with antithyroid drugs. These receptors all stem from a female donor with Graves disease.

V and J are TRBV11-3 and TRBJ2-2; maybe TRBD1 (5 bases). The V gene's germline CDR1 is SGHNT and CDR2 YENEEA. V lost 3 bases and J 5 bases, leaving 19 bases between the germline ends. The CDR3 is 17 residues long. As DNA, the CDR3 is TGTGCCAGCAGCTTTCGGTCAGGGCCCACTACTACCGGGGAGCTGTTTTTT. This sequence encodes CASSFRSGPTTTGELFF.

This clonotype was seen ten or more times. The rearrangement joins TRBV11-2 to TRBJ2-1; D might be TRBD2 (6 bases). The V and J ends lost 2 bases and 5 bases respectively, with 10 bases between them. The germline CDR1 and CDR2 sequences are SGHAT and FQNNGV. This CDR3 is 14 amino acids long. As DNA, the CDR3 is TGTGCCAGCAGCTTAATTAGCGGAAACAATGAGCAGTTCTTC. The encoded protein is CASSLISGNNEQFF.

This clonotype was detected many times. The genes are TRBV2 and TRBJ1-2; TRBD1 agrees at 9 bases. The V segment lost 8 bases and the J segment 0 bases; nucleotides outside the gene matches: 10. CDR1 and CDR2 (germline): SNHLY, FYNNEI. The CDR3 has 16 residues. The CDR3 sequence: CASEPFNRGPNYGYTF. For the CDR3, the DNA is TGTGCCAGCGAACCTTTCAACAGGGGGCCTAACTATGGCTACACCTTC.

This clonotype occurred a few times. The chain links TRBV5-1 to TRBJ1-3; D uncertain. The V and J ends lost 3 bases and 3 bases respectively, with 7 bases between them. The CDR3 has 13 residues. Germline V gives CDR1 SGHRS, CDR2 YFSETQ. This chain's CDR3 is CASSSGSGNTIYF. The CDR3 DNA is TGCGCCAGCAGCTCGGGCAGTGGAAACACCATATATTTT.

The chain joins TRBV7-3 to TRBJ2-1; D gene uncertain. Germline V gene lookup returns CDR1 SGHTA and CDR2 FQGTGA. Trimming took 3 bases from V and 8 from J, leaving 20 bases between them. The CDR3 is made up of 16 amino acids. The CDR3 sequence is CASSLDRLSKIDEQFF. In DNA form, the CDR3 reads TGTGCCAGCAGCTTGGATCGATTATCAAAGATCGATGAGCAGTTCTTC.

This clonotype is a singleton in its sample. The chain uses TRBV28 and TRBJ2-7; TRBD2 aligns across 11 bases. V dropped 4 bases and J dropped 6; count of bases not matched to a gene: 8. The CDR3 is 15 amino acids. Germline V gene data show CDR1 as MDHEN and CDR2 as SYDVKM. Here the CDR3 DNA reads TGTGCCAGCAGTTCTAGCGGGAGGCTTCCTTCCGAGCAGTACTTC. Its translation is CASSSSGRLPSEQYF. The variable domain in full, completed from reference TRBV28 and TRBJ2-7, reads DVKVTQSSRYLVKRTGEKVFLECVQDMDHENMFWYRQDPGLGLRLIYFSYDVKMKEKGDIPEGYSVSREKKERFSLILESASTNQTSMYLCASSSSGRLPSEQYFGPGTRLTVT.

Ten or more counts support this clonotype. The chain is built from TRBV5-1 and TRBJ2-7, with 8 bases fitting TRBD2. Per the germline V gene, CDR1 is SGHRS and CDR2 is YFSETQ. The CDR3 contains 14 residues. V gave up 7 bases and J gave up 3 bases; unmatched junction bases: 9. CDR3 loop: CASRTRGGDYEQYF. The CDR3 bases are TGCGCCAGCCGCACTCGGGGGGGAGACTACGAGCAGTACTTC.

This clonotype occurred many times. This sequence joins TRBV20-1 and TRBJ2-5, with 7 bases aligning to TRBD1. Trimming cost V 6 bases and J 1 base; bases outside gene matches: 5. Germline V CDR1 and CDR2: DFQATT, SNEGSKA (reference sequence). The CDR3 runs 13 residues. CDR3 amino acids: CSAMDRTQETQYF. The CDR3 coding sequence is TGCAGTGCGATGGACAGGACCCAAGAGACCCAGTACTTC.

This clonotype was counted ten times or more. The chain recombines TRBV5-6 with TRBJ2-5; no reliable D call. The germline V and J ends were trimmed by 2 bases and 0 bases, with 17 bases remaining between them. The germline V gene has CDR1 SGHDT and CDR2 YYEEEE. This CDR3 has 17 amino acids. CDR3 coding DNA: TGTGCCAGCAGCTTCCTTGGTGTGGTCCATGACCAAGAGACCCAGTACTTC. Protein sequence: CASSFLGVVHDQETQYF.

The chain has TRBV3-1 and TRBJ2-6; D is ambiguous. CDR3 length: 15 amino acids. Trimming removed 1 base at V and 3 bases at J, with 7 bases between. Germline CDR1 LGHDT, CDR2 YNNKEL (reference sequence). CDR3 in amino acids: CASSQGVLGANVLTF. CDR3 nucleotide sequence: TGTGCCAGCAGCCAAGGGGTCCTTGGGGCCAACGTCCTGACTTTC.

This clonotype showed up just a few times. V usage is TRBV7-3 and J usage is TRBJ2-7; tentative D call: TRBD1 (5 bases). Trimming shortened V by 1 base and J by 2 bases, and 18 bases separated the two germline ends. The CDR3 loop spans 17 amino acids. CDR1 and CDR2 from the germline V gene are SGHTA and FQGTGA. CDR3 sequence (DNA): TGTGCCAGCAGCTTAAAGAGTTTGCAGGGCGAGACCTACGAGCAGTACTTC. Translating gives CASSLKSLQGETYEQYF.

This clonotype was seen more than once but under ten times. The V gene is TRBV6-1, the J gene TRBJ1-6; D is perhaps TRBD1 (5 bases). This CDR3 is built from 12 residues. The germline V gene encodes CDR1 MNHNS and CDR2 SASEGT. V was clipped by 3 bases and J by 11 bases, with 8 bases between them. CDR3 protein: CASSDRGTPLHF. Here the CDR3 DNA reads TGTGCCAGCAGTGATAGGGGAACACCCCTCCACTTT.

The V gene is TRBV20-1, the J gene TRBJ1-6; D uncertain. This CDR3 is 17 amino acids long. V shed 2 bases and J shed 0 bases, with 14 bases lying between them. Germline lookup yields CDR1 DFQATT and CDR2 SNEGSKA (reference sequence). CDR3 DNA: TGCAGTGCTAGACTCCTGGACGGGAGCTCCTATAATTCACCCCTCCACTTT. As protein: CSARLLDGSSYNSPLHF.

This clonotype was counted only a few times. The chain couples TRBV14 to TRBJ2-2; D might be TRBD1 or TRBD2, each matching 5 bases. Germline V CDR1 and CDR2: SGHDN, FVKESK. V was clipped by 4 bases and J by 3 bases, with 12 bases between them. The CDR3 extends over 15 amino acids. The DNA of the CDR3 is TGTGCCAGCAGCCCCCGGGACGTCTACACCGGGGAGCTGTTTTTT. This translates into CASSPRDVYTGELFF.

This clonotype was seen more than once but under ten times. The gene calls are TRBV5-1 and TRBJ2-1; unclear D gene. Germline CDR1 is SGHRS and CDR2 is YFSETQ. V dropped 4 bases and J dropped 0 bases, with 11 bases sitting between them. The CDR3 is 15 amino acids. The CDR3 is CASSLTSVSYNEQFF. For the CDR3, the DNA is TGCGCCAGCAGCCTCACGAGCGTCTCCTACAATGAGCAGTTCTTC.

This clonotype has ten or more counts. The chain carries TRBV5-1 and TRBJ1-6, with 9 bases lining up with TRBD1. The CDR3 runs 14 residues. Germline values: CDR1 SGHRS, CDR2 YFSETQ. Losses at the gene ends were 0 bases for V and 9 bases for J; bases not matched to a gene: 1. CDR3 region: CASSLGDRVSPLHF. CDR3 bases: TGCGCCAGCAGCTTGGGGGACAGGGTTTCACCCCTCCACTTT.

Many counts were recorded for this clonotype. J is TRBJ2-7 and V is TRBV28; D gene uncertain. Trimming shortened V by 4 bases and J by 12 bases, and 19 bases separated the two germline ends. Germline CDR1 and CDR2: MDHEN and SYDVKM. The CDR3 is 13 amino acids. CDR3 loop: CASSSGSGFQPYF. CDR3 in DNA: TGTGCCAGCAGTTCAGGATCCGGGTTCCAGCCGTACTTC.

The sample holds many counts of this clonotype. Written as DNA, the CDR3 is TGTGCCAGCAGCCCCGGGACCTCGTTCGGGGAGCTGTTTTTT. It translates to CASSPGTSFGELFF. This chain joins TRBV9 and TRBJ2-2; D may match TRBD1 or TRBD2 (5 bases each). Trimming pared 4 bases from V and 7 bases from J, leaving 14 bases between. The CDR3 runs 14 residues. Germline values: CDR1 SGDLS, CDR2 YYNGEE.

This clonotype was seen a few times. The chain has TRBV12-5 and TRBJ2-1; TRBD2 aligns across 10 bases. The CDR3 is 19 residues long. V lost 2 bases, J lost 5 bases, and 15 bases stayed unmatched. CDR1 and CDR2 from the germline V gene are LGHNT and FRNRAP. The CDR3 sequence: CASGLTRTSGQVVDNEQFF. The CDR3 coding sequence is TGTGCTAGTGGTTTGACCCGGACTAGCGGCCAGGTTGTGGACAATGAGCAGTTCTTC.

This clonotype was observed many times. The rearrangement joins TRBV28 to TRBJ2-7; perhaps TRBD2 as D (6 bases). Per the germline V gene, CDR1 is MDHEN and CDR2 is SYDVKM. The CDR3 extends over 16 amino acids. Deletions cut 6 bases from V and 0 bases from J, with 18 bases between. The DNA of the CDR3 is TGTGCCAGCAGGGTAGGCGGGGCGGCAGGCTCCTACGAGCAGTACTTC. Its translation is CASRVGGAAGSYEQYF.

This clonotype was picked up many times. The genes are TRBV6-1 and TRBJ2-7, with D perhaps matching TRBD1 (6 bases). The CDR3 covers 15 residues. V was pared by 6 bases and J by 3 bases, with 18 bases between. The germline gives CDR1 MNHNS, CDR2 SASEGT. CDR3 protein: CASRAQGWSFYEQYF. The CDR3 DNA follows: TGTGCCAGCAGAGCACAGGGATGGTCCTTCTACGAGCAGTACTTC.

The chain links TRBV29-1 to TRBJ2-5; 7 bases fit TRBD1. Germline V gives CDR1 SQVTM, CDR2 ANQGSEA. The trim removed 4 bases at V and 10 bases at J, leaving 15 bases unmatched. The length of the CDR3 is 14 residues. Here the CDR3 reads CSVVGQTSRMDQYF. Written as DNA, the CDR3 is TGCAGCGTTGTGGGACAGACAAGTAGGATGGACCAGTACTTC.

The V and J genes are TRBV10-1 and TRBJ1-1; possible D gene TRBD1, 5 bases. The CDR3 covers 16 residues. Trimming stripped 0 bases from V and 4 bases from J, with 15 bases between. Germline values: CDR1 WNHNN, CDR2 SYGVQD (reference sequence). The CDR3 region has the DNA TGCGCCAGCAGTGAGTCGGGGTCCAGGGCGGGCACTGAAGCTTTCTTT. Translating gives CASSESGSRAGTEAFF.

This clonotype was recorded many times. In DNA form, the CDR3 reads TGTGCCAGCAGCTTTTTTGGGGCCAACGTCCTGACTTTC. This encodes CASSFFGANVLTF. The V and J genes are TRBV7-9 and TRBJ2-6; D is ambiguous. The V and J ends lost 3 bases and 3 bases respectively, with 3 bases between them. The length of the CDR3 is 13 residues. CDR1 and CDR2 (germline): SEHNR, FQNEAQ (reference sequence).

This clonotype was recorded a few times. CDR3 coding DNA: TGTGCCACCAGCAGAGATAAAGGTACTGCAGATACGCAGTATTTT. Its protein is CATSRDKGTADTQYF. This chain joins TRBV15 and TRBJ2-3; no firm D call. V was cut by 0 bases and J by 4 bases, with 11 bases left in between. The CDR3 is 15 amino acids. Germline V CDR1 and CDR2: LNHNV, YYDKDF (reference sequence).

This clonotype was counted a few times. V usage is TRBV7-2 and J usage is TRBJ2-7; possible D gene TRBD2, 7 bases. CDR1 and CDR2 from the germline V gene are SGHTA and FQGNSA. This CDR3 is built from 14 residues. Between the trimmed V and J ends, which lost 2 bases and 6 bases, there was a span of 14 bases. The chain's CDR3 is CASSLTWAGAEQYF. The CDR3 DNA reads TGTGCCAGCAGCTTAACGTGGGCGGGGGCCGAGCAGTACTTC.

This clonotype was recorded only once. A much larger clone lies one base from this, so it may be a read error. The V and J genes are TRBV28 and TRBJ1-6, with D unclear. CDR1 MDHEN and CDR2 SYDVKM come from the germline V gene. This CDR3 is built from 13 residues. CDR3 loop: CVSSLEGRSPLHF. As DNA, the CDR3 is TGTGTCAGCAGTTTAGAGGGTCGGTCACCCCTCCACTTT.

This clonotype was seen at least ten times. The V and J genes are TRBV29-1 and TRBJ2-7, with 8 bases aligning to TRBD1. This CDR3 is 12 amino acids long. J lost 3 bases, V lost 6 bases, and 4 bases had no gene match. Germline V gives CDR1 SQVTM, CDR2 ANQGSEA. CDR3 coding DNA: TGCAGCGTGTCGACAGGGGTCTACGAGCAGTACTTC. It encodes CSVSTGVYEQYF.

CDR3 nucleotide sequence: TGTGCCAGCAGCGTCCCGGGACAGTGGGGCTACACCTTC. Its translation is CASSVPGQWGYTF. The chain is built from TRBV9 and TRBJ1-2; 7 bases match TRBD1. CDR3 length equals 13 residues. After removal of 2 bases from V and 8 bases from J, the junction contained 6 bases not matched to a gene. Looked up from germline, CDR1 is SGDLS and CDR2 is YYNGEE.

This clonotype was detected many times. This chain uses TRBV28 with TRBJ2-5; tentative D call: TRBD1 (5 bases). Germline V CDR1 and CDR2: MDHEN, SYDVKM. Trimming took off 2 bases at V and 7 bases at J, with 5 bases between the two ends. CDR3 length: 11 amino acids. The CDR3: CASSLQGTQYF. The CDR3 nucleotides read TGTGCCAGCAGTTTACAGGGGACCCAGTACTTC.

As regards this clonotype: Just one base apart from a much larger clone, this may be a read error. This chain links TRBV28 with TRBJ2-5, with 8 positions matching TRBD1. CDR1 and CDR2 from the germline V gene are MDHEN and SYDVKM. Trimming removed 1 base from V and 9 bases from J; junction bases left unmatched: 4. This CDR3 is 13 amino acids long. The CDR3 nucleotides read TGTGCCAGCAGTTTATCGGACAGGGTGGCCCAGTACTTC. It translates to CASSLSDRVAQYF.